The clone carrying this TCR beta chain was counted at least ten times. Its antigen is as yet unknown. This sample stems from a study of early T cells in non-severe SARS-CoV-2 infection. The wider study: Sequencing was performed on bulk RNA from unsorted whole blood, leaving chains unpaired.

The study's findings and limits: The matching step, a VDJdb search, favored anti-spike CD8 responses and missed private and CD4 specificities.

The CDR3 consists of 13 residues. The germline V gene encodes CDR1 SEHNR and CDR2 FQNEAQ (reference sequence). Trimming took off 4 bases at V and 4 bases at J, with 10 bases between the two ends. In the library, individual cDNA molecules carried attached unique molecular identifiers. Each CDR3 protein is one row after TCRdb ran MiXCR on the 5' RACE reads. The sample holds 60,000 or so distinct CDR3 sequences, approximately 10% seen once. The chain uses TRBV7-9 and TRBJ1-2; D is possibly TRBD1 (6 bases). The TCR comes from an adult who was a healthcare worker with PCR-confirmed SARS-CoV-2 infection or an uninfected control (not recorded which). The sequencing input was whole blood. This CDR3 is CASSYRDGYGYTF. The CDR3 bases are TGTGCCAGCAGCTACAGGGATGGCTATGGCTACACCTTC.